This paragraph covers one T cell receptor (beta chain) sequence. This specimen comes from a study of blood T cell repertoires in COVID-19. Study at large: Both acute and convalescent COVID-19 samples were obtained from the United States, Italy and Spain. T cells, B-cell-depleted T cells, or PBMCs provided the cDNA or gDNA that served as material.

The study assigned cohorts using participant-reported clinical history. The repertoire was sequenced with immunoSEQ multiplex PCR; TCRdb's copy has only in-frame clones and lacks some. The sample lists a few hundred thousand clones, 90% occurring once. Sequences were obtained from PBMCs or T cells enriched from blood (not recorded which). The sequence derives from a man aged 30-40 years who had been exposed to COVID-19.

CDR3 sequence: CAWSPGRENTEAFF. As DNA, the CDR3 is TGTGCCTGGAGCCCCGGACGGGAGAACACTGAAGCTTTCTTT. The chain couples TRBV30 to TRBJ1-1; D uncertain. CDR1 and CDR2 (germline): GTSNPN, SVGIG (reference sequence). Between the trimmed V and J ends, which lost 3 bases and 1 base, there was a span of 12 bases. This CDR3 is 14 amino acids long.